One sample yielded the 5 T cell receptor beta chains listed below, sequenced in a study of blood T cell repertoires in COVID-19. TCRdb's table, derived via immunoSEQ multiplex PCR, lists solely in-frame clones and lacks some. The table records roughly 150,000 clones, less than 90% of them present only once. The sample was peripheral blood. These receptors originate from a woman in her 70s with acute or convalescent COVID-19.

CDR3 nucleotides: TGTGCCCGCCGGGACAAGACCTACGATTCGTATGGCTACACCTTC. It translates to CARRDKTYDSYGYTF. This chain connects TRBV30 to TRBJ1-2; TRBD1 is a possible D gene (6 bases). This CDR3 comprises 15 residues. Trimming left V 8 bases short and J 5 bases short, with 24 bases between. In germline, CDR1 is GTSNPN, CDR2 SVGIG (reference sequence). Variable domain in full (rest from reference TRBV30 and TRBJ1-2): SQTIHQWPATLVQPVGSPLSLECTVEGTSNPNLYWYRQAAGRGLQLLFYSVGIGQISSEVPQNLSASRPQDRQFILSSKKLLLSDSGFYLCARRDKTYDSYGYTFGSGTRLTVV.

This clone was found a few times. The chain recombines TRBV7-9 with TRBJ2-1; the match to TRBD1 covers 7 bases. Trimming cost V 4 bases and J 0 bases; bases outside gene matches: 12. CDR3 length: 18 amino acids. CDR1 and CDR2 (germline): SEHNR, FQNEAQ (reference sequence). The CDR3 protein is CASSSGGETRSSYNEQFF. DNA for the CDR3: TGTGCCAGCAGCTCAGGGGGAGAGACCCGCAGCTCCTACAATGAGCAGTTCTTC.

The CDR3 loop reads CASSLDRDTDSRPTYEQYF. The CDR3 DNA reads TGTGCCAGCAGCTTAGACCGGGACACCGACTCTAGACCCACCTACGAGCAGTACTTC. The chain employs TRBV7-2 and TRBJ2-7, with D tentatively TRBD1 (6 bases). The CDR3 totals 19 residues. Germline CDR1 SGHTA, CDR2 FQGNSA. Trimming stripped 1 base from V and 2 bases from J, with 24 bases between.

This chain links TRBV29-1 with TRBJ1-1, with TRBD1 identical over 7 bases. The germline V gene has CDR1 SQVTM and CDR2 ANQGSEA. CDR3 length equals 13 residues. Trimming cost V 7 bases and J 0 bases; bases outside gene matches: 5. CDR3 region: CSAKTGLNTEAFF. The CDR3 nucleotides read TGCAGCGCTAAGACAGGGTTGAACACTGAAGCTTTCTTT.

This chain uses TRBV9 with TRBJ2-5; 8 bases line up with TRBD1. This CDR3 contains 15 residues. Trimming cost V 3 bases and J 5 bases; bases outside gene matches: 9. CDR1 SGDLS and CDR2 YYNGEE come from the germline V gene. The CDR3 reads CASSGRQGPLETQYF. The CDR3 region has the DNA TGTGCCAGCAGCGGACGACAGGGGCCCCTGGAGACCCAGTACTTC. Filled out from reference TRBV9 and TRBJ2-5, the complete variable domain reads DSGVTQTPKHLITATGQRVTLRCSPRSGDLSVYWYQQSLDQGLQFLIQYYNGEERAKGNILERFSAQQFPDLHSELNLSSLELGDSALYFCASSGRQGPLETQYFGPGTRLLVL.